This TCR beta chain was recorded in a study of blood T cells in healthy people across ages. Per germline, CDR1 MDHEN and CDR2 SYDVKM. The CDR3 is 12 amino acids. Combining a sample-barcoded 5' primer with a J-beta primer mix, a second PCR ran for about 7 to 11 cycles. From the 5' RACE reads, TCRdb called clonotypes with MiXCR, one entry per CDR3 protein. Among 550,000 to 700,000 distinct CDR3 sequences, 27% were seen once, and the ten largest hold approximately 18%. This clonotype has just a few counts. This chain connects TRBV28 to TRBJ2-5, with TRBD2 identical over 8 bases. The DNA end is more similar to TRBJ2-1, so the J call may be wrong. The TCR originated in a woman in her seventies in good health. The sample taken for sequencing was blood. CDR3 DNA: TGTGCCAGCAATACCGGGGGGGCCGGGCAGTTCTTC. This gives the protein CASNTGGAGQFF.